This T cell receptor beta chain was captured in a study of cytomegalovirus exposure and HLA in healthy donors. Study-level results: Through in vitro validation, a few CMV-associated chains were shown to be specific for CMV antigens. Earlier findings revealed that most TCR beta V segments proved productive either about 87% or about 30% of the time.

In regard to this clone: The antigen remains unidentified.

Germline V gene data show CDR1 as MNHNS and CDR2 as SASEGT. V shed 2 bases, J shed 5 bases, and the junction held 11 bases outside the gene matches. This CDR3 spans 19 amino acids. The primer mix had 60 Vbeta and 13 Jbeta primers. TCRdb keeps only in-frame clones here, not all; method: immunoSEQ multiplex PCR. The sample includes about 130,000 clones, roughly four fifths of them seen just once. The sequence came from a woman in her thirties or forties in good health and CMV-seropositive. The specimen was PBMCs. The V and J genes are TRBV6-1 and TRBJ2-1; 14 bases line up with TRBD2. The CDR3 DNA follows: TGTGCCAGCAGTGAACTCGGGACTAGCGGGAGTAGACGGGACAATGAGCAGTTCTTC. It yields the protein CASSELGTSGSRRDNEQFF.